The 11 T cell receptor beta chains below all came from one sample that was sequenced in a study of T cells after yellow fever vaccination. Each CDR3 protein gets one entry after TCRdb re-called the 5' RACE reads with MiXCR. The sample lists some 260,000 distinct CDR3 sequences, over 4.5% seen once, with around 3.3% in the top ten. The input for sequencing was CD4+ T cells sorted from PBMCs, taken on the day of the yellow fever booster vaccination. All receptors come from a man in his late teens or twenties who received the YFV17D yellow fever vaccine.

This clonotype was detected ten times or more. V gene TRBV6-5 combines with J gene TRBJ1-1; D ambiguous. Trimming left V 5 bases short and J 4 bases short, with 17 bases between. This CDR3 spans 15 amino acids. Per germline, CDR1 MNHEY and CDR2 SVGAGI. The DNA of the CDR3 is TGTGCCAGCAGTAAGCGTCCCATTCCTGGCACTGAAGCTTTCTTT. The encoded protein is CASSKRPIPGTEAFF.

This clonotype was seen more than once but under ten times. This chain uses TRBV7-3 with TRBJ1-6; D perhaps matches TRBD1 (6 bases). V was trimmed by 7 bases and J by 8 bases, leaving 12 bases between them. The CDR3 runs to 13 residues. Per the germline V gene, CDR1 is SGHTA and CDR2 is FQGTGA. In DNA, the CDR3 is TGTGCCAGCATCATGAGGGGGGATTCACCCCTCCACTTT. As protein: CASIMRGDSPLHF. Supplemented by reference TRBV7-3 and TRBJ1-6, the full variable domain reads GAGVSQTPSNKVTEKGKYVELRCDPISGHTALYWYRQSLGQGPEFLIYFQGTGAADDSGLPNDRFFAVRPEGSVSTLKIQRTERGDSAVYLCASIMRGDSPLHFGNGTRLTVT.

The V and J genes are TRBV6-1 and TRBJ1-1; the D gene is possibly TRBD1 (5 bases). Germline V gene sequence: CDR1 MNHNS, CDR2 SASEGT. There are 15 residues in the CDR3. V shed 1 base and J shed 1 base, with 10 bases lying between them. The CDR3 sequence is CASSEVLGQNTEAFF. DNA of the CDR3: TGTGCCAGCAGTGAAGTACTAGGACAGAACACTGAAGCTTTCTTT.

This clonotype was seen only a few times. The rearrangement joins TRBV5-1 to TRBJ1-2; D remains unclear. CDR1 is SGHRS, CDR2 YFSETQ, per germline. Trimming cost V 0 bases and J 6 bases, with 9 bases left between them. The length of the CDR3 is 13 residues. This CDR3 is CASSLVVADGYTF. The CDR3 DNA sequence: TGCGCCAGCAGCTTGGTTGTGGCGGATGGCTACACCTTC.

In this sample, this clonotype turned up a few times. V and J are TRBV30 and TRBJ1-1; no clear D. In germline, CDR1 is GTSNPN, CDR2 SVGIG (reference sequence). Trimming took 3 bases from V and 3 from J, leaving 5 bases between them. The CDR3 has 11 residues. The DNA of the CDR3 is TGTGCCTGGAGAGGGTACACTGAAGCTTTCTTT. This encodes CAWRGYTEAFF.

This clonotype showed up just a few times. The CDR3 reads CASSATGQGGETQYF. CDR3 DNA: TGTGCCAGCAGCGCCACAGGACAGGGGGGCGAGACCCAGTACTTC. The chain is built from TRBV9 and TRBJ2-5; 10 nucleotides match TRBD1. CDR1 and CDR2 from the germline V gene are SGDLS and YYNGEE. The CDR3 runs 15 residues. The junction had 7 bases not matched to a gene; V was cut back by 3 bases and J by 5 bases.

This clonotype was seen more than once but under ten times. The V call is TRBV18, the J call TRBJ1-5; no firm D call. The CDR3 loop spans 16 amino acids. CDR1 and CDR2 (germline): KGHSH, LQKENI. Trimming removed 4 bases from V and 2 bases from J, with 15 bases in between. In DNA form, the CDR3 reads TGTGCCAGCTCACTGGGTTTAAGGTCTGGCAATCAGCCCCAGCATTTT. It encodes CASSLGLRSGNQPQHF.

The chain is built from TRBV10-3 and TRBJ1-2; D call uncertain. Looked up from germline, CDR1 is ENHRY and CDR2 is SYGVKD. The CDR3 totals 14 residues. The V end lost 6 bases, the J end lost 0 bases, and 11 bases lay between the germline ends. The CDR3 region has the DNA TGTGCCATCAGCCCCCCGGAGACTAACTATGGCTACACCTTC. It encodes CAISPPETNYGYTF.

This clonotype was detected only a few times. The chain employs TRBV6-2 or TRBV6-3 and TRBJ2-3; a weak D match, TRBD1 (6 bases). The CDR3 sequence is 14 residues long. V shed 4 bases and J shed 2 bases, with 10 bases lying between them. Germline V gene sequence: CDR1 MNHEY, CDR2 SVGEGT. The CDR3 bases are TGTGCCAGCAGTTGGGGGCCAGACACAGATACGCAGTATTTT. Translated: CASSWGPDTDTQYF.

In this sample, this clonotype turned up a few times. This chain joins TRBV19 and TRBJ1-5, with D perhaps matching TRBD1 (6 bases). CDR1 is LNHDA and CDR2 is SQIVND in the germline V gene (reference sequence). With 5 bases removed from V and 7 bases from J, the gap between germline ends came to 15 bases. The CDR3 sequence is 14 residues long. This CDR3 is CASSLRSGEQPQHF. For the CDR3, the DNA is TGTGCCAGTAGTCTTAGGTCAGGGGAACAGCCCCAGCATTTT.

This chain uses TRBV7-2 with TRBJ2-7, with 9 bases fitting TRBD1. Trimming took 6 bases from V and 7 from J; bases not matched to a gene: 7. Germline V gene lookup returns CDR1 SGHTA and CDR2 FQGNSA. CDR3 length equals 13 residues. The CDR3 DNA reads as TGTGCCAGCAGTTTACAGGGGGCTCGAGAGCAGTACTTC. It codes for CASSLQGAREQYF.